This is a list of T cell receptor beta chains from one sample in a study of blood T cell repertoires in COVID-19. Repertoires were generated with immunoSEQ multiplex PCR, while TCRdb's copy carries only in-frame clones and drops some. The sample contains roughly 72,000 clones, roughly 91% of which appear only once. Sample: peripheral blood. These receptors all come from a human donor in a cohort sampled during active COVID-19. The conserved cysteine and the conserved F or W are not part of the CDR3 here.

V gene	CDR3 protein
TRBV2	ASSEEEGPSTDTQY
TRBV6-6	ASGQAPYEQY
TRBV3-1/TRBV3-2	ASSQRLAETQY
TRBV4-1	ASSPTQGYGNTIY
TRBV30	AWSVRIGNSGANVLT
TRBV3-1/TRBV3-2	ASSQDRASGSAQY
TRBV18	ASSQGQNTEAF
TRBV2	ASLGLAGRDEQF
TRBV7-2	ASSAGTRTIYGYT
TRBV5-1	ASSRPGDGELF
TRBV9	ASSPTSVGTDTQY
TRBV4-2	ASSQGTGGAPYNEQF
TRBV6-5	ATQRRERDTGELF
TRBV11-2	ASSPPGTSGGNTGELF
TRBV4-3	ASSQAARGSPTTHEQY
TRBV5-1	ASSPPGGQSSYNEQF
TRBV2	ASSDPGTTEGQF
TRBV6-5	ASKAGTGVLEAF
TRBV28	ASSFPGGLF
TRBV2	ASSLDRAGQPQH
TRBV2	ASSTTGGGYEQY
TRBV5-1	ASTTTGGSYNEQF
TRBV6-2/TRBV6-3	ASSYLQSNQPQH
TRBV18	ASSPADREAF
TRBV28	ASSPSGNTIY
TRBV27	ASSTSGSSRYEQY
TRBV6-5	ASSPGQVNEKLF
TRBV29-1	SVRGLASNTQY
TRBV5-4	ASSLDSENGYT
TRBV19	HRGAYYGYT
TRBV9	ASSPATGGSWYGEQF
TRBV9	ASSEGHRGVYEQF
TRBV7-3	ASSLSQGSNGYT
TRBV21-1	ASSTYGGRSTGELF
TRBV30	AWSASGGSSYEQY
TRBV19	ASSGLAALTDTQY
TRBV6-5	ASRGGPERPQH
TRBV7-9	ASSRTGNQETQY
TRBV10-2	ATSGGFLGEQY
TRBV7-2	ASSPPGGRSGELF
TRBV29-1	SVGGGTYGYT
TRBV4-3	ASSQDRASGVGATDTQY